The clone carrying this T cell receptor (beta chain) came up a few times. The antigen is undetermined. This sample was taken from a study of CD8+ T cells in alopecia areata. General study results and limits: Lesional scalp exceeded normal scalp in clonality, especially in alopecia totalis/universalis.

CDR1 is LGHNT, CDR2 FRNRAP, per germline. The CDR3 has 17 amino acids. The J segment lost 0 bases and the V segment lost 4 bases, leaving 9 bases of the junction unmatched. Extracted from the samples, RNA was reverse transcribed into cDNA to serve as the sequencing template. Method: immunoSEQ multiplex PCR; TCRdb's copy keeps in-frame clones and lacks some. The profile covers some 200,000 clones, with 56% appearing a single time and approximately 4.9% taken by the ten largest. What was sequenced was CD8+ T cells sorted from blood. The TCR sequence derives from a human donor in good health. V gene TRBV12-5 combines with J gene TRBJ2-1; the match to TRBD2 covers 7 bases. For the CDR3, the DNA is TGTGCTAGTGGTTCGGGGGTAGCGGGCAACTCCTACAATGAGCAGTTCTTC. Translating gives CASGSGVAGNSYNEQFF.